What follows are 26 T cell receptor beta chains derived from one specimen sequenced in a study of blood T cell repertoires in COVID-19. Using immunoSEQ multiplex PCR, the repertoire was profiled, and TCRdb retains in-frame clones only, with some absent. The sample gives 200,000 to 250,000 clones, approximately 86% of which show up once; 1.5% is in the top ten. The sample taken for sequencing was peripheral blood. The receptors come from a man aged 18 to 30 with active or convalescent COVID-19.

The gene calls are TRBV29-1 and TRBJ1-2; tentatively, D is TRBD1 (5 bases). The CDR3 runs to 15 residues. Trimming removed 3 bases from V and 4 bases from J, with 18 bases in between. Looked up from germline, CDR1 is SQVTM and CDR2 is ANQGSEA. The CDR3 loop reads CSVESSTGFGYGYTF. Written as DNA, the CDR3 is TGCAGCGTTGAGTCGTCTACAGGCTTTGGCTATGGCTACACCTTC.

The chain links TRBV15 to TRBJ1-1; 7 bases line up with TRBD1. CDR1 is LNHNV and CDR2 is YYDKDF in the germline V gene (reference sequence). The V gene end was trimmed by 0 bases and the J gene end by 1 base; junction bases not matched to a gene: 5. The CDR3 length is 16 residues. The CDR3 region is CATSRDPGTANTEAFF. CDR3 DNA sequence: TGTGCCACCAGCAGAGACCCCGGGACAGCGAACACTGAAGCTTTCTTT.

The chain joins TRBV19 to TRBJ2-5, with 7 bases fitting TRBD1. In germline, CDR1 is LNHDA, CDR2 SQIVND (reference sequence). The CDR3 has 13 residues. With V trimmed by 6 bases and J by 7 bases, 8 bases remained unmatched. Here the CDR3 DNA reads TGTGCCAGTAGACTCACAGGGGTGGGGACCCAGTACTTC. Protein sequence: CASRLTGVGTQYF.

On this clone: This same CDR3 is encoded by further DNA sequences in the sample. In nucleotides, the CDR3 is TGTGCCAGCAGCCAAGGGACAGTCTATGGCTACACCTTC. Its protein product is CASSQGTVYGYTF. The chain is built from TRBV7-9 and TRBJ1-2, with 7 bases fitting TRBD1. The CDR3 is 13 amino acids. Germline V gene data show CDR1 as SEHNR and CDR2 as FQNEAQ (reference sequence). With V trimmed by 5 bases and J by 4 bases, 4 bases remained unmatched. Variable domain in full (rest from reference TRBV7-9 and TRBJ1-2): DTGVSQNPRHKITKRGQNVTFRCDPISEHNRLYWYRQTLGQGPEFLTYFQNEAQLEKSRLLSDRFSAERPKGSFSTLEIQRTEQGDSAMYLCASSQGTVYGYTFGSGTRLTVV.

Only a few counts were recorded for this clone. This rearrangement joins TRBV5-4 to TRBJ2-7; possible D gene TRBD2, 6 bases. In germline, CDR1 is SGHNT, CDR2 YYREEE (reference sequence). V was shortened by 0 bases and J by 0 bases, with 7 bases between the two germline ends. The CDR3 sequence is 14 residues long. CDR3 residues: CASSLGGDSYEQYF. The CDR3 coding sequence is TGTGCCAGCAGCTTGGGCGGGGACTCCTACGAGCAGTACTTC.

This clone was seen more than once but under ten times. V is TRBV28 and J is TRBJ1-2; TRBD1 aligns across 9 bases. The CDR3 is made up of 14 amino acids. Germline V lookup: CDR1 MDHEN, CDR2 SYDVKM. The V and J ends lost 5 bases and 4 bases, in that order; junction bases with no gene match: 5. The CDR3 loop is CASSITGGLYGYTF. The CDR3 region has the DNA TGTGCCAGCAGTATTACAGGGGGCCTCTATGGCTACACCTTC.

The chain carries TRBV5-1 and TRBJ1-2; 9 bases map to TRBD1. The CDR3 has 15 amino acids. J gave up 4 bases and V 4 bases, and 8 bases lay outside the gene matches. Germline V gene data show CDR1 as SGHRS and CDR2 as YFSETQ. CDR3 amino acids: CASSPGQGPSYGYTF. For the CDR3, the DNA is TGCGCCAGCAGCCCAGGACAGGGGCCTTCCTATGGCTACACCTTC.

The chain is built from TRBV4-1 and TRBJ2-2; a possible D gene is TRBD1 (6 bases). V was cut by 0 bases and J by 9 bases, with 14 bases left in between. The germline CDR1 and CDR2 sequences are MGHRA and YSYEKL. The CDR3 totals 15 residues. The CDR3 region is CASSQDMDSWRELFF. In DNA form, the CDR3 reads TGCGCCAGCAGCCAAGATATGGACAGTTGGCGGGAGCTGTTTTTT.

The chain recombines TRBV10-3 with TRBJ2-7; 7 bases are shared with TRBD1. This CDR3 is built from 15 residues. J was trimmed by 2 bases and V by 3 bases; bases with no gene match: 7. Per germline, CDR1 ENHRY and CDR2 SYGVKD. The CDR3 coding sequence is TGTGCCATCAGTGACCCGGGACAGAACGCCTACGAGCAGTACTTC. Its translation is CAISDPGQNAYEQYF.

The chain combines TRBV10-3 with TRBJ1-2; a possible D gene is TRBD1 (5 bases). The length of the CDR3 is 12 residues. The ends were cut back, 10 bases at V and 3 bases at J, with 12 bases in the middle. CDR1 and CDR2 from the germline V gene are ENHRY and SYGVKD. CDR3 sequence (DNA): TGTGCCAGCGACTGGGGGGACTATGGCTACACCTTC. It specifies CASDWGDYGYTF.

This clone was seen more than once but under ten times. The chain employs TRBV4-2 and TRBJ1-1; D is possibly TRBD1 (5 bases). The germline CDR1 and CDR2 sequences are LGHNA and YNFKEQ. V lost 0 bases and J lost 9, with 14 bases in between. The CDR3 is 14 amino acids. The CDR3 region has the DNA TGTGCCAGCAGCCAAGAAAGCTTCAGGGTCCAAGCTTTCTTT. Protein: CASSQESFRVQAFF.

This clone has only one observation. The chain combines TRBV13 with TRBJ1-1; D gene uncertain. The length of the CDR3 is 12 residues. V gave up 3 bases and J gave up 4 bases, with 6 bases separating them. Germline CDR1 PRHDT, CDR2 FYEKMQ (reference sequence). The CDR3 DNA reads TGTGCCAGCAGCTTTTCGGGCACTGAAGCTTTCTTT. Translation gives CASSFSGTEAFF.

This clone has only a few counts. The genes are TRBV30 and TRBJ1-1; TRBD1 might be the D (5 bases). Trimming left V 2 bases short and J 6 bases short, with 16 bases between. Looked up from germline, CDR1 is GTSNPN and CDR2 is SVGIG (reference sequence). The CDR3 covers 14 residues. CDR3 nucleotides: TGTGCCTGGAGTCTCGCGGGGGTAATTGCTGAAGCTTTCTTT. Translated, it gives CAWSLAGVIAEAFF.

The DNA for the CDR3 is TGTGCCAGCCGGGACAATGGCTACGAGCAGTACTTC. As protein: CASRDNGYEQYF. The chain has TRBV28 and TRBJ2-7; possible D gene TRBD1, 6 bases. Germline CDR1 is MDHEN and CDR2 is SYDVKM. There are 12 residues in the CDR3. Deletions cut 8 bases from V and 3 bases from J, with 11 bases between.

Notes on this clone: One end of the junction fails to match germline, which may point to a read error. This chain connects TRBV5-1 to TRBJ1-5; TRBD1 matches 8 bases. The CDR3 consists of 14 residues. Germline values: CDR1 SGHRS, CDR2 YFSETQ. The CDR3 nucleotides are TGCGCCAGCAGCCCTGGACAGGGCAAACAGCCCCAGCATTTT. Residues: CASSPGQGKQPQHF.

The chain couples TRBV7-2 to TRBJ1-2; D is unclear. The CDR3 totals 13 residues. The germline V gene encodes CDR1 SGHTA and CDR2 FQGNSA. V was cut by 1 base and J by 4 bases, with 7 bases left in between. CDR3 bases: TGTGCCAGCAGCTTAGGCGCCGGCTATGGCTACACCTTC. Translated: CASSLGAGYGYTF.

V and J are TRBV11-3 and TRBJ2-3; 7 bases line up with TRBD2. The CDR3 runs 14 residues. V shed 5 bases, J shed 8 bases, and the junction held 10 bases outside the gene matches. Per germline, CDR1 SGHNT and CDR2 YENEEA. The CDR3, as DNA: TGTGCCAGCAGCCGAGGACTAGAACAGTCTACGCAGTATTTT. Its translation: CASSRGLEQSTQYF.

This clone was observed once. The rearrangement links TRBV11-1 to TRBJ2-3, with no clear D. Trimming pared 0 bases from V and 2 bases from J, leaving 9 bases between. CDR1 is SGHAT and CDR2 is FQDESV in the germline V gene (reference sequence). This CDR3 comprises 15 residues. This chain's CDR3 is CASSLAWQNTDTQYF. The CDR3 DNA follows: TGTGCCAGCAGCTTAGCTTGGCAGAACACAGATACGCAGTATTTT.

This rearrangement joins TRBV10-3 to TRBJ2-7, with a tentative D call TRBD1 (5 bases). V was shortened by 6 bases and J by 3 bases, with 18 bases between the two germline ends. Germline V gene data show CDR1 as ENHRY and CDR2 as SYGVKD. The CDR3 runs 15 residues. The CDR3 DNA is TGTGCCATCAGCGGACACTCTAATATTAACTACGAGCAGTACTTC. The encoded protein is CAISGHSNINYEQYF.

CDR3 in DNA: TGTGCCAGTAGTCCGAGACTAGCGGGCAACAATGAGCAGTTCTTC. It yields the protein CASSPRLAGNNEQFF. This chain joins TRBV19 and TRBJ2-1; 10 bases fit TRBD2. V shed 5 bases and J 5 bases; nucleotides not matched to a gene: 6. This CDR3 has 15 residues. Germline V gene sequence: CDR1 LNHDA, CDR2 SQIVND (reference sequence).

The chain couples TRBV20-1 to TRBJ2-5; TRBD2 agrees at 8 bases. Trimming cost V 3 bases and J 4 bases; bases outside gene matches: 7. This CDR3 is built from 14 residues. CDR1 and CDR2 (germline): DFQATT, SNEGSKA (reference sequence). The CDR3 coding sequence is TGCAGTGCTAGTCCGGGAGGGAGGGGAGAGACCCAGTACTTC. Translated, it gives CSASPGGRGETQYF.

The gene calls are TRBV4-3 and TRBJ2-2; no clear D gene. Trimming took 0 bases from V and 5 from J, leaving 4 bases between them. The CDR3 is 13 residues long. Germline V gene lookup returns CDR1 LGHNA and CDR2 YSLEER. The CDR3 here is CASSQDRTGELFF. In DNA, the CDR3 is TGCGCCAGCAGCCAAGATCGGACCGGGGAGCTGTTTTTT.

The V and J genes are TRBV10-3 and TRBJ2-7; 7 positions match TRBD2. CDR3 size: 15 residues. Germline CDR1 reads ENHRY; CDR2 reads SYGVKD. V trimming: 0 bases; J trimming: 7 bases; junction bases outside the gene matches: 9. The CDR3 loop is CAISESLAGVREQYF. CDR3 sequence (DNA): TGTGCCATCAGTGAGTCGTTGGCGGGGGTTAGAGAGCAGTACTTC.

V gene TRBV5-1 combines with J gene TRBJ2-3, with 11 nucleotides matching TRBD2. Germline CDR1 is SGHRS and CDR2 is YFSETQ. This CDR3 is built from 18 residues. With 7 bases clipped from V and 3 bases from J, the junction kept 16 bases outside the gene matches. The CDR3 DNA is TGCGCCAGCCAAACGACTAGCGGGAAAAGGGTATTGACAGATACGCAGTATTTT. Its protein is CASQTTSGKRVLTDTQYF. Based on the CDR3 plus reference TRBV5-1 and TRBJ2-3, the full variable domain is KAGVTQTPRYLIKTRGQQVTLSCSPISGHRSVSWYQQTPGQGLQFLFEYFSETQRNKGNFPGRFSGRQFSNSRSEMNVSTLELGDSALYLCASQTTSGKRVLTDTQYFGPGTRLTVL.

This rearrangement joins TRBV7-9 to TRBJ2-7; TRBD2 matches 13 bases. V lost 5 bases, J lost 2 bases, and 3 bases stayed unmatched. CDR3 length: 15 amino acids. Germline values: CDR1 SEHNR, CDR2 FQNEAQ (reference sequence). The CDR3 DNA is TGTGCCAGCAGCCTAGGACTAGCGGGGGCCTACGAGCAGTACTTC. It translates to CASSLGLAGAYEQYF. Supplemented by reference TRBV7-9 and TRBJ2-7, the full variable domain reads DTGVSQNPRHKITKRGQNVTFRCDPISEHNRLYWYRQTLGQGPEFLTYFQNEAQLEKSRLLSDRFSAERPKGSFSTLEIQRTEQGDSAMYLCASSLGLAGAYEQYFGPGTRLTVT.

The sample holds one count of this clone. The chain is built from TRBV18 and TRBJ1-6, with TRBD1 identical over 9 bases. Trimming at V came to 4 bases and at J to 8 bases, leaving 9 bases not matched to a gene. This CDR3 has 16 residues. The germline V gene has CDR1 KGHSH and CDR2 LQKENI. CDR3 sequence: CASSRTWGQGDSPLHF. CDR3 nucleotides: TGTGCCAGCTCACGGACGTGGGGACAGGGTGATTCACCCCTCCACTTT. Filled out from reference TRBV18 and TRBJ1-6, the complete variable domain reads NAGVMQNPRHLVRRRGQEARLRCSPMKGHSHVYWYRQLPEEGLKFMVYLQKENIIDESGMPKERFSAEFPKEGPSILRIQQVVRGDSAAYFCASSRTWGQGDSPLHFGNGTRLTVT.